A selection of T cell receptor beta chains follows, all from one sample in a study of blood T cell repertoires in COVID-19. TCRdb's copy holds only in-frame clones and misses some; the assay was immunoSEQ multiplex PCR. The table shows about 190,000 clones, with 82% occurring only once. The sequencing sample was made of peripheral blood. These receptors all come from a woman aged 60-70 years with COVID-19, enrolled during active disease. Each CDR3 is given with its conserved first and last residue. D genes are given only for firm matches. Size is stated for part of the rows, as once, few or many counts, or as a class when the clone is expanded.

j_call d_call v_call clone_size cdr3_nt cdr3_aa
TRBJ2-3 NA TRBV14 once TGTGCCAGCAGCCAACATGCTACCACAGATACGCAGTATTTT CASSQHATTDTQYF
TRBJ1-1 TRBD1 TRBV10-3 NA TGTGCCATCAGTGAGCCGGGACAGGGGACTGAAGCTTTCTTT CAISEPGQGTEAFF
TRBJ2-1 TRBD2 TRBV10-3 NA TGTGCCATCAGTGAGGAGCTAGCGGGAAATGAGCAGTTCTTC CAISEELAGNEQFF
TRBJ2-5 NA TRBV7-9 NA TGTGCCAGCAGCTTCACTACGGGGGAGACCCAGTACTTC CASSFTTGETQYF
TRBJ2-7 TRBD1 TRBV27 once TGTGCCAGGCCCCCCCAGGACAGGGGGCCCTGGAGCTCCTACGAGCAGTACTTC CARPPQDRGPWSSYEQYF
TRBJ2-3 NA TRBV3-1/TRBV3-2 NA TGTGCCAGCAGCCAAGATCCCGGGGCCAGGGGTGCAGATACGCAGTATTTT CASSQDPGARGADTQYF
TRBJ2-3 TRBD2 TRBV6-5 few TGTGCCAGCAGTTATTCTAGCGGGGGGGCGGCAGATACGCAGTATTTT CASSYSSGGAADTQYF
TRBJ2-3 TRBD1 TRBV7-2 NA TGTGCCAGCAGCTCCCGGGACAGGGGTTCAGATACGCAGTATTTT CASSSRDRGSDTQYF
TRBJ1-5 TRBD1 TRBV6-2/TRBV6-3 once TGTGCCAGCAGCTTGGGACAGAACAATCAGCCCCAGCATTTT CASSLGQNNQPQHF
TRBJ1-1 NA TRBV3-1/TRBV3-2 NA TGTGCCAGCAGCCGAGACATCTATGGGCCTGAAGCTTTCTTT CASSRDIYGPEAFF
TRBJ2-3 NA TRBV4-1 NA TGCGCCAGCAGCCAAATAGGCACGGGGGAGAGCACAGATACGCAGTATTTT CASSQIGTGESTDTQYF
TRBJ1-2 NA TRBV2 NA TGTGCCAGTAGATTAGGACGGAGGAACTATGGCTACACCTTC CASRLGRRNYGYTF
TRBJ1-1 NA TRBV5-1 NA TGCGCCAGCAGCTCAGTGGGATTGGGGGCAGGGAACACTGAAGCTTTCTTT CASSSVGLGAGNTEAFF
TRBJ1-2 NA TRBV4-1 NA TGCGCCAGCAGCCAAGAACGACAGTTGAACTATGGCTACACCTTC CASSQERQLNYGYTF
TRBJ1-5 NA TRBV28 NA TGTGCCAGCAGTCCTTATACAAATAGCAATCAGCCCCAGCATTTT CASSPYTNSNQPQHF
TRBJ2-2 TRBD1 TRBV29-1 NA TGCAGCGGCGGTGGACAGGGGGCGAACACCGGGGAGCTGTTTTTT CSGGGQGANTGELFF
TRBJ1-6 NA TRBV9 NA TGTGCCAGCAGCCTAGCGGGAAATTCACCCCTCCACTTT CASSLAGNSPLHF
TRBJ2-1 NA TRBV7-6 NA TGTGCCAGCAGCCAGGGGTCAGGGGCTAACAATGAGCAGTTCTTC CASSQGSGANNEQFF
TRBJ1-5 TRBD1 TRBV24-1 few TGTGCCACCAGTGATTCCGACAGGGCCTACAATCAGCCCCAGCATTTT CATSDSDRAYNQPQHF
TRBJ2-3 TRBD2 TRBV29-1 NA TGCAGCGTTGCCGATAGCGGGAGGGCCTTGGATACGCAGTATTTT CSVADSGRALDTQYF
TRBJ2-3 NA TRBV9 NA TGTGCCAGCAGCGTAGTAGGGGGGGGACCCTACACAGATACGCAGTATTTT CASSVVGGGPYTDTQYF
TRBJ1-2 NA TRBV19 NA TGTGCCAGTAGTATTGGGCAGGCGAACTATGGCTACACCTTC CASSIGQANYGYTF
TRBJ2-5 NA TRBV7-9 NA TGTGCCAGCAGCTTAGGGGGAGAACAAGAGACCCAGTACTTC CASSLGGEQETQYF
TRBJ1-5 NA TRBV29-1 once TGCAGCGTGGGGGAGACAGGAAGCAATCAGCCCCAGCATTTT CSVGETGSNQPQHF
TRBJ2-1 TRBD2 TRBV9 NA TGTGCCAGCAGCGTAGGACTAGCGGGGGGGATTAATGAGCAGTTCTTC CASSVGLAGGINEQFF
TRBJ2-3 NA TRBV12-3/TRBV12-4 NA TGTGCCAGCAGACAGGATCAGGTGTGGGCGCAGTATTTT CASRQDQVWAQYF
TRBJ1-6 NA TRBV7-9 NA TGTGCCAGCACCGGGACTTATAATTCACCCCTCCACTTT CASTGTYNSPLHF
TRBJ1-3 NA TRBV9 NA TGTGCCAGCAGCGTAGAGAGGGTGAGGGACAAGTACTTGCGGGCGAGTGTAAACACCATATATTTT CASSVERVRDKYLRASVNTIYF
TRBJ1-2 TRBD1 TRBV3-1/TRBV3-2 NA TGTGCCAGCAGCCAAGCAGGGGGGCTCGACTATGGCTACACCTTC CASSQAGGLDYGYTF
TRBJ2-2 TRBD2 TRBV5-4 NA TGTGCCAGCAGCTTAAAAGCGGGAGCCACCGGGGAGCTGTTTTTT CASSLKAGATGELFF
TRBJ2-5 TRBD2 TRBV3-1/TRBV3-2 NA TGTGCCAGCACCGGACTAGCGGGGGGGCAAGAGACCCAGTACTTC CASTGLAGGQETQYF
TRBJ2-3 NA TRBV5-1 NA TGCGCCAGCAGCTTGGAACAGGATACAGATACGCAGTATTTT CASSLEQDTDTQYF
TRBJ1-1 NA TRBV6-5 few TGTGCCAGCAGTTTCCGTAGGGAGGCTGAAGCTTTCTTT CASSFRREAEAFF
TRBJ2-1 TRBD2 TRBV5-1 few TGCGCCAGCACCGCCAGGACTAGCGGAACCTACAATGAGCAGTTCTTC CASTARTSGTYNEQFF
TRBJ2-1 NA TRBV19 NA TGTGCCAGTAGTATTAGGGAGAACAATGAGCAGTTCTTC CASSIRENNEQFF
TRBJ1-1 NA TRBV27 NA TGTGCCAGCAGTTTATGGGCCAGGAACACTGAAGCTTTCTTT CASSLWARNTEAFF
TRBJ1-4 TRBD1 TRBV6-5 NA TGTGCCAGCAGCGGGACAGGGGTTGCTAAACTGTTTTTT CASSGTGVAKLFF
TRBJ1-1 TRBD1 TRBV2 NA TGTGCCAGCAAGCGCGAGGGACAGCCGAACACTGAAGCTTTCTTT CASKREGQPNTEAFF
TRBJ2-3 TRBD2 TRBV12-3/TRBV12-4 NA TGTGCCGCAGGGAAAGCGGGGCGCTATACGCAGTATTTT CAAGKAGRYTQYF
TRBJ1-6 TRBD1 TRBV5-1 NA TGCGCCAGCAGCTTGTCTCCAGGGGGTAATTCACCCCTCCACTTT CASSLSPGGNSPLHF
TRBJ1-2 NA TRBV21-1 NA TGTGCCAGCAGCAATGCAGCGGGGAAAGTCTATGGCTACACCTTC CASSNAAGKVYGYTF
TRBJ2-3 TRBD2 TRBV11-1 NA TGTGCCAGCAGATCCCAGGCGGGAGTGGGAGATACGCAGTATTTT CASRSQAGVGDTQYF
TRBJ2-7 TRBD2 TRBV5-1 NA TGCGCCAGCAGCTTGGATGGGACTAGCGTTTACGAGCAGTACTTC CASSLDGTSVYEQYF
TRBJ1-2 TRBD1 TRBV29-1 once TGCAGCGTTGAAACAGGGGAGGGCTACACCTTC CSVETGEGYTF
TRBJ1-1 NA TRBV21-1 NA TGTGCCAGCAGCTCCCGGGGGGTTAAGGGAAAGGACCCCAGGACTGAAGCTTTCTTT CASSSRGVKGKDPRTEAFF
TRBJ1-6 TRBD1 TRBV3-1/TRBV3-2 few TGTGCCAGCAGCCAGGGACAGAGGGGTAATTCACCCCTCCACTTT CASSQGQRGNSPLHF
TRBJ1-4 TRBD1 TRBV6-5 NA TGTGCCACAGGACAGGGCAACGAAAAACTGTTTTTT CATGQGNEKLFF
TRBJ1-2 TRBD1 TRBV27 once TGTGCCAGCAGTCCCGGGACAGTTAACTATGGCTACACCTTC CASSPGTVNYGYTF
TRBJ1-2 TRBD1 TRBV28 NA TGTGCCAGCAATCTACCCTCAGGGGGCTATGGCTACACCTTC CASNLPSGGYGYTF
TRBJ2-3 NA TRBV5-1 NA TGCGCCAGCAGCTTGGGTGGGGGCTTGAGCACAGATACGCAGTATTTT CASSLGGGLSTDTQYF
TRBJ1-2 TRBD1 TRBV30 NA TGTGCCTGGAGTGTATGGGACAGAGACTATGGCTACACCTTC CAWSVWDRDYGYTF
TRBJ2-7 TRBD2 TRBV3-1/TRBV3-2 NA TGTGCCAGCAGCCCCAGCGGGAGGGAAAACGAGCAGTACTTC CASSPSGRENEQYF
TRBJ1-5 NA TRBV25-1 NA TGTGCCAGGGGGGGGAACGGCAATCAGCCCCAGCATTTT CARGGNGNQPQHF
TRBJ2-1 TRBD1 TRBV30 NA TGTGCCAGTACAGGGGGCTTGGGGGTCCTTAGAGACAATGAGCAGTTCTTC CASTGGLGVLRDNEQFF
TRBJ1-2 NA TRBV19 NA TGTGCCAGTAGTCTCGGGGGAACCTATGGCTACACCTTC CASSLGGTYGYTF
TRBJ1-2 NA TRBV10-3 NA TGTGCCATCAGTGAGTCTGGACAGAAATATGGCTACACCTTC CAISESGQKYGYTF
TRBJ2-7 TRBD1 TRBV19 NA TGTGCCAGTAGTATTGAGGGACAGAGATACGAGCAGTACTTC CASSIEGQRYEQYF
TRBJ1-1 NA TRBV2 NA TGTGCCAGCAGTGGAGGACATCCATCCGGGGCTTTCTTT CASSGGHPSGAFF